Detailed here is one T cell receptor beta chain. Its antigen is unidentified. Sequenced by immunoSEQ multiplex PCR; TCRdb stores in-frame clones only, minus some. The repertoire holds some 70,000 clones, with roughly 80% as singletons. V lost 3 bases, J lost 5 bases, and 8 bases lay in between. This CDR3 is 13 amino acids long. Germline CDR1 and CDR2: MRHNA and SNTAGT. Blood specimens came from baseline, cycle 4 day 1, and cycle 7 day 1. The data stem from a study of OX40 agonist ivuxolimab in advanced cancers. Study-wide context: Patients were dosed with the agonistic anti-OX40 (CD134) antibody ivuxolimab.

Study outcomes and limitations: Among the least clonally expanded were partial responders at 0.1-3.0 mg/kg. At 0.1 to 3.0 mg/kg and by week 6, clonal expansion occurred in CD4+ and CD8+ blood T cells.

The sequenced sample was CD4+ or CD8+ T cells sorted from blood, obtained in a trial of the OX40 agonist ivuxolimab. The chain links TRBV6-4 to TRBJ2-1; D call uncertain. The source is an adult with an advanced solid tumor such as melanoma, head and neck, liver or kidney cancer. The CDR3 sequence is CASSEVSDNEQFF. The CDR3 DNA is TGTGCCAGCAGTGAAGTTTCGGACAATGAGCAGTTCTTC.